This T cell receptor (beta chain) comes out of a study of T-cell memory formation after mild COVID-19. The wider study: Among the donors, TCR clusters were largely specific to each donor.

Constant-segment-primed 5'RACE gave TCR alpha and TCR beta cDNA libraries with sample barcodes and UMIs. A single record per CDR3 protein comes from TCRdb applying MiXCR to the 5' RACE reads. The sample yields hundreds of thousands of distinct CDR3 sequences, roughly an eighth seen once. The germline V and J ends were trimmed by 6 bases and 6 bases, with 14 bases remaining between them. The CDR3 totals 14 residues. Germline CDR1 and CDR2: MNHNS and SASEGT. The study's findings and limits: Pre-infection memory carried some responding clones, suggesting that cross-reactive memory joined. A balance of CD4 and CD8 characterized clones contracting day 15 to 85, whereas later expanders leaned CD4+.

About this clonotype: Its antigen is still unknown.

This receptor was obtained from a man in his late teens or twenties who had mild COVID-19 (a few samples of this study predate the infection). Cell type and time point are not known. This chain joins TRBV6-1 and TRBJ1-4, with D perhaps TRBD1 (5 bases). Sequences were obtained from PBMCs or a T cell subset sorted from them (not recorded which). The CDR3 bases are TGTGCCAGCAGAGACACCTCGGGGCATGAAAAACTGTTTTTT. It codes for CASRDTSGHEKLFF.